One sample yielded the 28 T cell receptor beta chains listed below, sequenced in a study of shared clonotypes between healthy human individuals. Libraries were prepared by immunoSEQ multiplex PCR; TCRdb keeps only in-frame clonotypes and omits some of them. Found here are about 2.1 million clones, about 93% of them singletons; the top ten hold approximately 1.7%. Naivety among CD8 cells was defined by CD45RO negativity and positive CCR7 selection, thereby excluding terminally differentiated effector memory CD45RA+ cells. Sequenced input: naive CD8+ T cells from PBMCs. The receptors stem from a man between 18 and 35 years old in good health. Some clones in this sample may be carry-over from other donors' samples.

The chain is built from TRBV11-2 and TRBJ2-7; D is uncertain. The germline V gene has CDR1 SGHAT and CDR2 FQNNGV. Trimming shortened V by 5 bases and J by 3 bases, and 11 bases separated the two germline ends. The CDR3 spans 13 residues. Here the CDR3 reads CASSPGDYYEQYF. CDR3 sequence (DNA): TGTGCCAGCAGCCCCGGAGATTACTACGAGCAGTACTTC.

This rearrangement joins TRBV5-6 to TRBJ1-5; D is undetermined. Trimming cost V 0 bases and J 4 bases, with 5 bases left between them. This CDR3 has 13 amino acids. The germline gives CDR1 SGHDT, CDR2 YYEEEE. In DNA, the CDR3 is TGTGCCAGCAGCTTGGCCCCAAATCAGCCCCAGCATTTT. This translates into CASSLAPNQPQHF.

The chain is built from TRBV9 and TRBJ1-2; 9 bases match TRBD1. Germline-derived CDR1 and CDR2 are SGDLS and YYNGEE. J was trimmed by 0 bases and V by 4 bases; bases with no gene match: 10. The CDR3 runs to 17 residues. CDR3 in amino acids: CASSFPGTGPANYGYTF. CDR3 in DNA: TGTGCCAGCAGCTTCCCCGGGACAGGGCCGGCTAACTATGGCTACACCTTC.

J is TRBJ2-1 and V is TRBV15; D is perhaps TRBD2 (5 bases). Germline lookup yields CDR1 LNHNV and CDR2 YYDKDF (reference sequence). Trimming removed 5 bases at V and 8 bases at J, with 16 bases between. The CDR3 has 14 residues. CDR3 nucleotide sequence: TGTGCCACCAGCTTTGGACTGGAGACGTATGAGCAGTTCTTC. Translating it yields CATSFGLETYEQFF.

The V gene is TRBV19, the J gene TRBJ1-1; D not certain. CDR3 length equals 13 residues. Germline loops: CDR1 LNHDA, CDR2 SQIVND (reference sequence). Trimming took off 3 bases at V and 3 bases at J, with 8 bases between the two ends. This CDR3 is CASSILTHTEAFF. The CDR3 bases are TGTGCCAGTAGTATTCTGACTCACACTGAAGCTTTCTTT.

The V call is TRBV14, the J call TRBJ2-1; D not resolved. Germline CDR1 reads SGHDN; CDR2 reads FVKESK. Trimming removed 3 bases from V and 6 bases from J, with 12 bases in between. The CDR3 runs to 14 residues. Here the CDR3 DNA reads TGTGCCAGCAGCCAGGTGCTCGGGCTCAATGAGCAGTTCTTC. Encoded protein: CASSQVLGLNEQFF.

The V gene is TRBV28, the J gene TRBJ1-1; 8 positions match TRBD1. The junction had 13 bases not matched to a gene; V was cut back by 4 bases and J by 3 bases. The CDR3 has 17 amino acids. Germline CDR1 is MDHEN and CDR2 is SYDVKM. The CDR3 DNA reads TGTGCCAGCAGTTCCCAGCCAGGGGGCGTGGGGTACACTGAAGCTTTCTTT. It is translated as CASSSQPGGVGYTEAFF.

The chain joins TRBV2 to TRBJ2-2, with D hard to call. Trimming took 3 bases from V and 1 from J, leaving 6 bases between them. The CDR3 has 14 residues. Germline values: CDR1 SNHLY, CDR2 FYNNEI. For the CDR3, the DNA is TGTGCCAGCAGTGAGTGGCAGAACACCGGGGAGCTGTTTTTT. This gives the protein CASSEWQNTGELFF. The entire variable domain, with the rest obtained from reference TRBV2 and TRBJ2-2, is as follows: EPEVTQTPSHQVTQMGQEVILRCVPISNHLYFYWYRQILGQKVEFLVSFYNNEISEKSEIFDDQFSVERPDGSNFTLKIRSTKLEDSAMYFCASSEWQNTGELFFGEGSRLTVL.

This chain connects TRBV27 to TRBJ2-1; 10 nucleotides match TRBD2. The CDR3 runs to 17 residues. Germline V lookup: CDR1 MNHEY, CDR2 SMNVEV (reference sequence). Trimming cost V 2 bases and J 8 bases; bases outside gene matches: 12. CDR3 amino acids: CASSLLPLAGEFDEQFF. In DNA form, the CDR3 reads TGTGCCAGCAGTTTACTTCCGCTAGCGGGAGAATTCGATGAGCAGTTCTTC.

This clone was counted a few times. CDR3: CASSGLQNREGEAFF. The CDR3, as DNA: TGTGCCAGCTCAGGACTACAAAACAGGGAAGGTGAAGCTTTCTTT. The chain has TRBV18 and TRBJ1-1; a possible D gene is TRBD1 (6 bases). V was shortened by 5 bases and J by 7 bases, with 20 bases between the two germline ends. This CDR3 region has 15 residues. CDR1 and CDR2 from the germline V gene are KGHSH and LQKENI.

This clone was seen just once. As DNA, the CDR3 is TGTGCCAGCAGGAGACTACTAGCGGGTGGAGACAATGAGCAGTTCTTC. Residues: CASRRLLAGGDNEQFF. The genes are TRBV28 and TRBJ2-1, with 9 bases lining up with TRBD2. This CDR3 is built from 16 residues. Germline values: CDR1 MDHEN, CDR2 SYDVKM. Trimming at V came to 6 bases and at J to 5 bases, leaving 11 bases not matched to a gene.

This chain links TRBV28 with TRBJ1-1; D ambiguous. Germline-derived CDR1 and CDR2 are MDHEN and SYDVKM. Trimming removed 2 bases at V and 3 bases at J, with 10 bases between. The CDR3 totals 14 residues. CDR3 DNA sequence: TGTGCCAGCAGTTTAACGACTACGGACACTGAAGCTTTCTTT. Protein sequence: CASSLTTTDTEAFF.

The chain combines TRBV7-2 with TRBJ2-1, with 7 bases fitting TRBD2. The CDR3 totals 15 residues. Trimming removed 1 base from V and 8 bases from J; junction bases left unmatched: 8. The germline V gene encodes CDR1 SGHTA and CDR2 FQGNSA. The CDR3 nucleotides are TGTGCCAGCAGCTTAGATGCGGGAGTGGTCGATGAGCAGTTCTTC. Protein product: CASSLDAGVVDEQFF.

V usage is TRBV30 and J usage is TRBJ2-7, with D possibly being TRBD1 or TRBD2 (6 bases each). V lost 8 bases to trimming and J lost 3 bases, with 20 bases between them. The CDR3 is 14 amino acids. Germline V gene data show CDR1 as GTSNPN and CDR2 as SVGIG (reference sequence). CDR3 in amino acids: CATVGGGGFYEQYF. For the CDR3, the DNA is TGTGCCACGGTCGGGGGCGGAGGATTCTACGAGCAGTACTTC. The complete variable domain, with remaining parts taken from reference TRBV30 and TRBJ2-7, reads SQTIHQWPATLVQPVGSPLSLECTVEGTSNPNLYWYRQAAGRGLQLLFYSVGIGQISSEVPQNLSASRPQDRQFILSSKKLLLSDSGFYLCATVGGGGFYEQYFGPGTRLTVT.

This clone was seen only a few times. The chain uses TRBV9 and TRBJ1-2, with 8 bases lining up with TRBD1. The junction had 6 bases not matched to a gene; V was cut back by 3 bases and J by 8 bases. CDR3 length: 13 amino acids. Germline lookup yields CDR1 SGDLS and CDR2 YYNGEE. The CDR3 coding sequence is TGTGCCAGCAGCGGGACAGGGACTGAAGGCTACACCTTC. This codes for CASSGTGTEGYTF.

In this sample, this clone turned up once. This chain uses TRBV27 with TRBJ2-1, with 11 bases identical to TRBD2. Germline loops: CDR1 MNHEY, CDR2 SMNVEV (reference sequence). CDR3 length: 15 residues. Losses at the gene ends were 2 bases for V and 6 bases for J; bases not matched to a gene: 3. CDR3 DNA sequence: TGTGCCAGCAGTTTAGTAGCGGGAGGGCCCAATGAGCAGTTCTTC. It codes for CASSLVAGGPNEQFF.

The chain recombines TRBV19 with TRBJ2-2; D might be TRBD1 (6 bases). Looked up from germline, CDR1 is LNHDA and CDR2 is SQIVND (reference sequence). With 9 bases removed from V and 5 bases from J, the gap between germline ends came to 13 bases. This CDR3 region has 13 residues. The CDR3 nucleotides read TGTGCCAGCAAGGACAGTACTACCGGGGAGCTGTTTTTT. Translation gives CASKDSTTGELFF.

This clone has just a few counts. V gene TRBV19 combines with J gene TRBJ1-1; TRBD1 might be the D (6 bases). With 4 bases removed from V and 7 bases from J, the gap between germline ends came to 13 bases. The CDR3 has 13 amino acids. Germline values: CDR1 LNHDA, CDR2 SQIVND (reference sequence). The CDR3 region has the DNA TGTGCCAGTAGTACCAGGGGTGGCTTTGAAGCTTTCTTT. This sequence encodes CASSTRGGFEAFF.

The chain couples TRBV5-5 to TRBJ1-3, with 7 bases identical to TRBD1. The ends lost 0 bases at V and 2 bases at J; junction bases unmatched: 8. Germline V gene data show CDR1 as SGHKS and CDR2 as YYEKEE (reference sequence). This CDR3 contains 17 residues. Here the CDR3 reads CASSLGQGDLAGNTIYF. The CDR3 region has the DNA TGTGCCAGCAGCTTGGGGCAGGGGGACCTTGCTGGAAACACCATATATTTT.

This clone was detected a few times. CDR3 nucleotide sequence: TGTGCCAGCAGCTCCACGTCGACAGGGAAGAACACTGAAGCTTTCTTT. Translated: CASSSTSTGKNTEAFF. This rearrangement joins TRBV9 to TRBJ1-1; TRBD1 agrees at 7 bases. CDR3 length equals 16 residues. Germline CDR1 is SGDLS and CDR2 is YYNGEE. Trimming at V came to 4 bases and at J to 1 base, leaving 10 bases not matched to a gene.

The chain joins TRBV11-2 to TRBJ2-7, with a weak D call TRBD2 (6 bases). V gave up 0 bases and J gave up 3 bases, with 27 bases separating them. The CDR3 is 20 residues long. The germline gives CDR1 SGHAT, CDR2 FQNNGV. CDR3: CASSLEYRRRGPPLHYEQYF. CDR3 sequence (DNA): TGTGCCAGCAGCTTAGAGTACCGACGGCGGGGCCCCCCTCTCCACTACGAGCAGTACTTC.

This clone was detected only once. The V and J genes are TRBV2 and TRBJ1-2; D unresolved. V was clipped by 2 bases and J by 3 bases, with 10 bases between them. CDR1 SNHLY and CDR2 FYNNEI come from the germline V gene. The CDR3 has 14 amino acids. CDR3 nucleotide sequence: TGTGCCAGCAGTGAATCGGTCGGGGACTATGGCTACACCTTC. This sequence encodes CASSESVGDYGYTF.

This clone was recorded only once. V and J are TRBV6-1 and TRBJ2-3; no definite D call. Trimming took 2 bases from V and 2 from J, leaving 14 bases between them. The CDR3 consists of 16 residues. CDR1 and CDR2 (germline): MNHNS, SASEGT. The CDR3 here is CASSERPPLLTDTQYF. DNA for the CDR3: TGTGCCAGCAGTGAACGACCGCCCCTTCTCACAGATACGCAGTATTTT.

The chain carries TRBV7-6 and TRBJ2-2; D perhaps matches TRBD2 (5 bases). The CDR3 is 14 residues long. Germline V gene lookup returns CDR1 SGHVS and CDR2 FNYEAQ. Trimming took 5 bases from V and 4 from J, leaving 11 bases between them. CDR3 protein: CASSPSGSTGELFF. The CDR3 bases are TGTGCCAGCAGCCCAAGCGGCAGCACCGGGGAGCTGTTTTTT.

The V and J genes are TRBV7-9 and TRBJ2-3; 7 bases match TRBD2. Per germline, CDR1 SEHNR and CDR2 FQNEAQ (reference sequence). The CDR3 extends over 16 amino acids. Germline trimming cut 6 bases from V and 3 bases from J; bases unmatched to any gene: 12. CDR3 sequence: CASRHELSGWTDTQYF. CDR3 bases: TGTGCCAGCAGACATGAACTTAGCGGGTGGACAGATACGCAGTATTTT.

The genes are TRBV27 and TRBJ1-2, with 7 bases lining up with TRBD1. From germline, CDR1 is MNHEY and CDR2 SMNVEV (reference sequence). The J segment lost 4 bases and the V segment lost 5 bases, leaving 10 bases of the junction unmatched. CDR3 length: 15 amino acids. The CDR3 is CASSTGTAPAYGYTF. Here the CDR3 DNA reads TGTGCCAGCAGTACCGGGACAGCGCCCGCCTATGGCTACACCTTC.

This chain connects TRBV5-1 to TRBJ2-1; 13 bases fit TRBD2. V gave up 4 bases and J gave up 7 bases; unmatched junction bases: 23. Per germline, CDR1 SGHRS and CDR2 YFSETQ. This CDR3 has 21 amino acids. The CDR3 coding sequence is TGCGCCAGCAGCCCACCCTTGGCGGTACTAGCGGGAGGGCCACGTGGGAATGAGCAGTTCTTC. Encoded protein: CASSPPLAVLAGGPRGNEQFF.

This clone was seen more than once but under ten times. The rearrangement uses TRBV7-9 and TRBJ2-2; 9 bases are shared with TRBD2. Per germline, CDR1 SEHNR and CDR2 FQNEAQ (reference sequence). There are 17 residues in the CDR3. CDR3 DNA sequence: TGTATCGCAGGGGTAGCGGGAGAGCTCCGAGGCACCGGGGAGCTGTTTTTT. Its protein product is CIAGVAGELRGTGELFF.